The sequence of this TCR beta chain was determined in a study of blood T cell repertoires in COVID-19. Study at large: The origin of the acute and convalescent COVID-19 samples was the United States, Italy and Spain.

Trimming pared 3 bases from V and 10 bases from J, leaving 15 bases between. The CDR3 runs to 13 residues. CDR1 SGHAT and CDR2 FQDESV come from the germline V gene (reference sequence). Clinical history reported by participants formed the basis on which cohorts were assigned. The study counted Cohort 3 donors as recovered given two negative PCRs, clearance, or symptom resolution. Some clones are missing from TCRdb's copy, which holds only in-frame ones; the method was immunoSEQ multiplex PCR. The table lists hundreds of thousands of clones, 70% to 85% of them singletons. J is TRBJ1-2 and V is TRBV11-1, with unresolved D. This TCR came from a woman aged 60-75 years who had recovered from COVID-19. Sequenced: PBMCs or T cells enriched from blood (not recorded which). The CDR3 protein is CASSFDFGLDYTF. The CDR3 bases are TGTGCCAGCAGCTTCGACTTCGGACTCGACTACACCTTC.